This T cell receptor beta chain was profiled in a study of a mutant IDH1 vaccine in newly diagnosed glioma. This sample's time point: week 47, end of study. With topical imiquimod, each dose of the vaccine consisted of 300 ug of mutant IDH1 20-mer peptide. In regard to this clone: The antigen remains undetermined.

This table comes from immunoSEQ multiplex PCR, and its TCRdb copy is limited to in-frame clones, with some not included. The sample includes over 75,000 clones, 70% to 90% of them seen just once. This CDR3 is built from 15 residues. Germline-derived CDR1 and CDR2 are SGHTS and YDEGEE. Between the trimmed V and J ends, which lost 0 bases and 0 bases, there was a span of 8 bases. The V gene is TRBV5-8, the J gene TRBJ2-3; no clear D gene. The sequenced sample was PBMCs, obtained from a glioma patient whose treatment included an IDH1 peptide vaccine. The receptor's source is a man aged 35 to 55 with glioma. The CDR3 loop reads CASSLVSTSTDTQYF. Here the CDR3 DNA reads TGTGCCAGCAGCTTGGTTTCAACTAGCACAGATACGCAGTATTTT.